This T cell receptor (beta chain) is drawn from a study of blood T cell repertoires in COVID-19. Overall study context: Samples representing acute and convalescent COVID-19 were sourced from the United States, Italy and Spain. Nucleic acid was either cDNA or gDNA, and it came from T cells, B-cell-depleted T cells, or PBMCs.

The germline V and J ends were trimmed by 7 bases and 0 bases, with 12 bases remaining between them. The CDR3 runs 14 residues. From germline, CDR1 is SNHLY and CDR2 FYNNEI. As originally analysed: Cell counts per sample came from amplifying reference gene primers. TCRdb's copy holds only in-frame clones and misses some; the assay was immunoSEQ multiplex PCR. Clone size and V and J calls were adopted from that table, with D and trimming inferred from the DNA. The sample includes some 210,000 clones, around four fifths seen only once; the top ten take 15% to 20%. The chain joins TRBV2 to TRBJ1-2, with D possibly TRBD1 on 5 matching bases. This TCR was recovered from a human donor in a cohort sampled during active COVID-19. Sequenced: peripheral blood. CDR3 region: CASMNDSPNYGYTF. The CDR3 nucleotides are TGTGCCAGCATGAACGACAGCCCTAACTATGGCTACACCTTC.